This entry lists 18 T cell receptor beta chains sequenced from one sample in a study of cytomegalovirus exposure and HLA in healthy donors. 13 Jbeta primers and 60 Vbeta primers were used for the PCR. Only in-frame clones appear in the TCRdb table, and some are missing; sequencing was by immunoSEQ multiplex PCR. The sample has some 190,000 clones; 78% are singletons. The specimen sequenced was PBMCs. The source is a woman between 25 and 40 years old in good health and CMV-seropositive.

This rearrangement joins TRBV19 to TRBJ1-3; no definite D call. The CDR3 consists of 13 residues. Trimming pared 2 bases from V and 3 bases from J, leaving 5 bases between. Germline CDR1 is LNHDA and CDR2 is SQIVND (reference sequence). The CDR3 coding sequence is TGTGCCAGTAGTATAATCCGTGGAAACACCATATATTTT. Protein sequence: CASSIIRGNTIYF.

The V call is TRBV12-5, the J call TRBJ1-5, with TRBD1 matching over 10 bases. Germline values: CDR1 LGHNT, CDR2 FRNRAP. Trimming cost V 1 base and J 6 bases; bases outside gene matches: 0. The CDR3 totals 14 residues. The CDR3 loop is CASGLGTGGQPQHF. The CDR3 nucleotides read TGTGCTAGTGGTTTGGGGACAGGGGGTCAGCCCCAGCATTTT.

CDR3 amino acids: CASSFDRVQFTDTQYF. The CDR3 nucleotides read TGTGCCAGCAGTTTTGACAGAGTACAATTCACAGATACGCAGTATTTT. The chain combines TRBV28 with TRBJ2-3, with D perhaps TRBD1 (5 bases). CDR1 and CDR2 from the germline V gene are MDHEN and SYDVKM. V lost 3 bases to trimming and J lost 2 bases, with 15 bases between them. This CDR3 is 16 amino acids long.

The chain employs TRBV1 and TRBJ1-2. TRBV1 represents a pseudogene. This CDR3 is built from 16 residues. CDR3 bases: TGCACCAGCAGCCAAGAAGGAAGGGGGGGTCCTGGGGGCTACACCTTC. It yields the protein CTSSQEGRGGPGGYTF.

Here the CDR3 reads CSGLLSGAYGYTF. The CDR3 DNA reads TGCAGCGGGCTTTTGAGCGGGGCCTATGGCTACACCTTC. The chain links TRBV29-1 to TRBJ1-2, with a tentative D call TRBD1 (5 bases). Germline CDR1 is SQVTM and CDR2 is ANQGSEA. This CDR3 has 13 residues. V lost 7 bases to trimming and J lost 4 bases, with 16 bases between them.

The chain uses TRBV28 and TRBJ2-7; the match to TRBD2 covers 8 bases. The CDR3 runs to 16 residues. The junction had 19 bases not matched to a gene; V was cut back by 8 bases and J by 7 bases. In germline, CDR1 is MDHEN, CDR2 SYDVKM. CDR3 DNA sequence: TGTGCCAGCCGGAGGGAGGGAAGCGGGAGTGCTGGGGAGCAGTACTTC. Amino acids: CASRREGSGSAGEQYF. Looking up the rest from reference TRBV28 and TRBJ2-7 gives the full variable domain: DVKVTQSSRYLVKRTGEKVFLECVQDMDHENMFWYRQDPGLGLRLIYFSYDVKMKEKGDIPEGYSVSREKKERFSLILESASTNQTSMYLCASRREGSGSAGEQYFGPGTRLTVT.

The chain combines TRBV6-5 with TRBJ2-5; 12 bases map to TRBD2. Germline V gives CDR1 MNHEY, CDR2 SVGAGI. J was trimmed by 4 bases and V by 2 bases; bases with no gene match: 5. The CDR3 has 16 amino acids. CDR3 loop: CASSYPSGGAVETQYF. As DNA, the CDR3 is TGTGCCAGCAGTTACCCTAGCGGGGGGGCGGTAGAGACCCAGTACTTC.

The CDR3 DNA sequence: TGTGCCAGCAGCTTGGACGGGGTTAAAGAGACCCAGTACTTC. This codes for CASSLDGVKETQYF. J is TRBJ2-5 and V is TRBV5-4; maybe TRBD2 (5 bases). Germline assignment: CDR1 SGHNT and CDR2 YYREEE (reference sequence). This CDR3 has 14 amino acids. V was trimmed by 0 bases and J by 3 bases, leaving 9 bases between them.

The chain links TRBV2 to TRBJ2-5; 8 positions agree with TRBD2. The CDR3 has 14 amino acids. Germline CDR1 is SNHLY and CDR2 is FYNNEI. The V segment lost 7 bases and the J segment 5 bases; nucleotides outside the gene matches: 9. The CDR3 is CASKLTSGGETQYF. The CDR3 DNA follows: TGTGCCAGCAAACTCACTAGCGGAGGGGAGACCCAGTACTTC.

This clone was counted once. The gene calls are TRBV7-2 and TRBJ2-7, with 8 nucleotides matching TRBD1. Germline values: CDR1 SGHTA, CDR2 FQGNSA. Losses at the gene ends were 5 bases for V and 3 bases for J; bases not matched to a gene: 3. This CDR3 is 13 amino acids long. CDR3 residues: CASSRTGYYEQYF. The CDR3 coding sequence is TGTGCCAGCAGCCGGACAGGGTACTACGAGCAGTACTTC.

Only a few counts were recorded for this clone. The chain employs TRBV5-1 and TRBJ2-1, with 10 bases that match TRBD2. The V and J ends lost 8 bases and 3 bases, in that order; junction bases with no gene match: 5. CDR3 length: 14 amino acids. The germline V gene has CDR1 SGHRS and CDR2 YFSETQ. Here the CDR3 DNA reads TGCGCCAGTACACTAGCGGGAAGCTACAATGAGCAGTTCTTC. Amino acid sequence: CASTLAGSYNEQFF.

The chain has TRBV6-4 and TRBJ2-7, with unresolved D. The CDR3 is made up of 10 amino acids. CDR1 is MRHNA, CDR2 SNTAGT, per germline. V was trimmed by 7 bases and J by 3 bases, leaving 4 bases between them. The chain's CDR3 is CASTFYEQYF. Written as DNA, the CDR3 is TGTGCCAGCACGTTCTACGAGCAGTACTTC.

The chain carries TRBV6-5 and TRBJ1-2; a weak D match, TRBD1 (6 bases). This CDR3 comprises 15 residues. Germline V gene lookup returns CDR1 MNHEY and CDR2 SVGAGI. The germline V and J ends were trimmed by 3 bases and 6 bases, with 17 bases remaining between them. CDR3 DNA sequence: TGTGCCAGCAGTTATCGGGGGGGCGCGGGGGATGGCTACACCTTC. As protein: CASSYRGGAGDGYTF.

This chain joins TRBV11-3 and TRBJ2-1; D is possibly TRBD2 (7 bases). The CDR3 is made up of 16 amino acids. The germline V gene has CDR1 SGHNT and CDR2 YENEEA. Trimming cost V 1 base and J 1 base, with 11 bases left between them. The CDR3 sequence is CASSLGGGASYNEQFF. Here the CDR3 DNA reads TGTGCCAGCAGCTTAGGTGGGGGGGCATCCTACAATGAGCAGTTCTTC.

V gene TRBV30 combines with J gene TRBJ1-2; 7 bases map to TRBD1. This CDR3 is built from 14 residues. Trimming at V came to 4 bases and at J to 4 bases, leaving 9 bases not matched to a gene. Germline CDR1 reads GTSNPN; CDR2 reads SVGIG (reference sequence). The CDR3 loop is CAWTADRTIYGYTF. CDR3 sequence (DNA): TGTGCCTGGACTGCGGACAGGACCATCTATGGCTACACCTTC.

In its sample, this clone was seen a few times. The chain couples TRBV30 to TRBJ1-4; D remains unclear. CDR3 length: 11 amino acids. The germline V and J ends were trimmed by 3 bases and 8 bases, with 7 bases remaining between them. Per germline, CDR1 GTSNPN and CDR2 SVGIG (reference sequence). CDR3: CAWSLREKLFF. The CDR3 nucleotides read TGTGCCTGGAGCCTTCGGGAAAAACTGTTTTTT.

The rearrangement uses TRBV27 and TRBJ2-7; 9 bases fit TRBD2. The CDR3 loop spans 15 amino acids. Trimming at V came to 2 bases and at J to 2 bases, leaving 4 bases not matched to a gene. Germline-derived CDR1 and CDR2 are MNHEY and SMNVEV (reference sequence). CDR3 sequence: CASSLLAGITYEQYF. CDR3 nucleotide sequence: TGTGCCAGCAGTTTACTAGCGGGAATTACCTACGAGCAGTACTTC.

The count of this clone is one. The gene calls are TRBV19 and TRBJ1-2; D is unclear. The V gene's germline CDR1 is LNHDA and CDR2 SQIVND (reference sequence). V was trimmed by 5 bases and J by 5 bases, leaving 12 bases between them. This CDR3 comprises 13 residues. CDR3 coding DNA: TGTGCCAGTAGTTCCCGGCGGTTTTATGGCTACACCTTC. Protein product: CASSSRRFYGYTF.